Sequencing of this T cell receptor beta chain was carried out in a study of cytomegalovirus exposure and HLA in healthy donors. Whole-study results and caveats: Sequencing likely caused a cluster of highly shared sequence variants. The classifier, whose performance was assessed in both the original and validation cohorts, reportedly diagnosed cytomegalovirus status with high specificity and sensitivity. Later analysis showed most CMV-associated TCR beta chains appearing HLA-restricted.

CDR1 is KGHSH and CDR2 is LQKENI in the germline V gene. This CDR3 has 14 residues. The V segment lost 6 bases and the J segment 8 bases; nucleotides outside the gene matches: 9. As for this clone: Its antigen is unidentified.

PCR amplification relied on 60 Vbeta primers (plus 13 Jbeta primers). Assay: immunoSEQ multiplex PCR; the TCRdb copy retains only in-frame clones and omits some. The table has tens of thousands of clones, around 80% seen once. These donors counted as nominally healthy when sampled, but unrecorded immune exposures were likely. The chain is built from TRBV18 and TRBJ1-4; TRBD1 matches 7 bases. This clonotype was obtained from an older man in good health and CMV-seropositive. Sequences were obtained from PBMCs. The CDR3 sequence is CASSTSRGFEKLFF. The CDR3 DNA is TGTGCCAGCTCTACGTCCAGGGGGTTCGAAAAACTGTTTTTT.